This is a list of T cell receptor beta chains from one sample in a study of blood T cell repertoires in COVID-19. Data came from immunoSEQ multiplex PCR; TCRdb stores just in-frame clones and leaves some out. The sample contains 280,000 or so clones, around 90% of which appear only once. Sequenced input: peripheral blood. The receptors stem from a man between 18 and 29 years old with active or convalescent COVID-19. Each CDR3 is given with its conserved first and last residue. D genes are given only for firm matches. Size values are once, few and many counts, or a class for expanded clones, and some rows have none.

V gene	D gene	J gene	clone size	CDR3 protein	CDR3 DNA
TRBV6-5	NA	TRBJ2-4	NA	CASSYSITGQVIQYF	TGTGCCAGCAGTTACTCGATTACAGGGCAGGTCATTCAGTACTTC
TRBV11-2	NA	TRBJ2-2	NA	CASSPQGNTGELFF	TGTGCCAGCAGCCCACAGGGAAACACCGGGGAGCTGTTTTTT
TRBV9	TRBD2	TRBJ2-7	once	CASSGPGLAGMSSYEQYF	TGTGCCAGCAGCGGTCCGGGACTAGCGGGGATGAGCTCCTACGAGCAGTACTTC
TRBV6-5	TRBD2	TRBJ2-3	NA	CASSRAGGDTDTQYF	TGTGCCAGCAGCCGAGCGGGGGGGGACACAGATACGCAGTATTTT
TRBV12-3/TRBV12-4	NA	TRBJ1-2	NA	CASSRQRNYGYTF	TGTGCCAGCAGTCGACAGCGAAACTATGGCTACACCTTC
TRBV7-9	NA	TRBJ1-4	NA	CASSSVGPGEKLFF	TGTGCCAGCAGCTCCGTGGGCCCCGGTGAAAAACTGTTTTTT
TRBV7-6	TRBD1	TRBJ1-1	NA	CASSYGQGITEAFF	TGTGCCAGCAGCTACGGACAGGGGATCACTGAAGCTTTCTTT
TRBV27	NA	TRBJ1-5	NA	CASSLIGNQPQHF	TGTGCCAGCAGTTTAATCGGCAATCAGCCCCAGCATTTT
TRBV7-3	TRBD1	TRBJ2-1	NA	CASSDRADEQFF	TGTGCCAGCAGCGACAGGGCCGATGAGCAGTTCTTC
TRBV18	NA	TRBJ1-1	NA	CASSPPGLQANTEAFF	TGTGCCAGCTCACCACCGGGTCTACAGGCGAACACTGAAGCTTTCTTT
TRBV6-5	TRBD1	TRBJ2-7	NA	CASRVGQGVYYEQYF	TGTGCCAGCAGGGTTGGACAGGGGGTCTACTACGAGCAGTACTTC
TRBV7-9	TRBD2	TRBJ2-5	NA	CASRRGDQETQYF	TGTGCCAGCAGGCGGGGGGACCAAGAGACCCAGTACTTC
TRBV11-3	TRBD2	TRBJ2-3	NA	CASSPRLAGGTDTQYF	TGTGCCAGCAGCCCCCGACTAGCGGGGGGTACAGATACGCAGTATTTT
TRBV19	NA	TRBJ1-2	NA	CASSKGTFGTLNYGYTF	TGTGCCAGTAGTAAAGGGACTTTTGGGACGCTTAACTATGGCTACACCTTC
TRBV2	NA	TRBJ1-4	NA	CAAEQVNNEKLFF	TGTGCCGCGGAACAGGTCAATAATGAAAAACTGTTTTTT
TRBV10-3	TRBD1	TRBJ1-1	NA	CAIRGQGAGDTEAFF	TGTGCCATCAGGGGACAGGGGGCCGGGGACACTGAAGCTTTCTTT
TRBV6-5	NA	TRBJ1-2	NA	CASSTNRVSKGYTF	TGTGCCAGCAGCACCAACAGGGTTTCAAAAGGCTACACCTTC
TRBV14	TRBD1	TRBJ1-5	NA	CASSHEQGGASNQPQHF	TGTGCCAGCAGCCACGAGCAAGGGGGCGCGAGCAATCAGCCCCAGCATTTT
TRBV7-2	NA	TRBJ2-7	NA	CASSQGLVGYEQYF	TGTGCCAGCAGCCAGGGACTGGTCGGGTACGAGCAGTACTTC
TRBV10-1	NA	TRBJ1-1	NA	CASSGRLEAFF	TGCGCCAGCAGTGGCAGGCTCGAAGCTTTCTTT
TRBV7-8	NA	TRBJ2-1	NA	CASSLAVVRRNIRYEQFF	TGTGCCAGCAGCTTAGCGGTAGTGAGGAGAAACATTAGGTATGAGCAGTTCTTC
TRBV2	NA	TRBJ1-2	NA	CASRGGGYGYTF	TGTGCCAGCAGGGGTGGAGGATATGGCTACACCTTC
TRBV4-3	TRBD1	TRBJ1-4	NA	CASSQEGDRAEKLFF	TGCGCCAGCAGCCAAGAAGGAGACAGGGCTGAAAAACTGTTTTTT
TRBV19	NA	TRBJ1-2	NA	CASSMGGANYGYTF	TGTGCCAGTAGTATGGGAGGAGCTAACTATGGCTACACCTTC
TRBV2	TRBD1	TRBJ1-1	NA	CASSPWTGGLNTEAFF	TGTGCCAGCAGTCCTTGGACAGGGGGATTGAACACTGAAGCTTTCTTT
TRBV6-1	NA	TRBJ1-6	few	CASSDRDNSPLHF	TGTGCCAGCAGTGACAGGGATAATTCACCCCTCCACTTT
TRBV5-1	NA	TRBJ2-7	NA	CASSSAIGFLGYEQYF	TGCGCCAGCAGCTCGGCCATCGGGTTCTTGGGCTACGAGCAGTACTTC
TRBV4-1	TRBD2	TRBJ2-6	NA	CASSQVAGEHSGANVLTF	TGCGCCAGCAGCCAAGTGGCGGGGGAGCACTCTGGGGCCAACGTCCTGACTTTC
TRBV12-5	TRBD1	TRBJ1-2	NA	CASDPSDRAVF	TGTGCTAGTGACCCCTCGGACAGGGCGGTCTTC
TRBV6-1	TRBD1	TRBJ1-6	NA	CASSAPTGFASSSYNSPLHF	TGTGCCAGCAGTGCGCCGACAGGGTTCGCCTCGAGCTCCTATAATTCACCCCTCCACTTT
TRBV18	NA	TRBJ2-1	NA	CASSPPAARPYNEQFF	TGTGCCAGCTCACCACCGGCGGCTAGACCATACAATGAGCAGTTCTTC
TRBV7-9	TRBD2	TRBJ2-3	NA	CASRAGRGTDTQYF	TGTGCCAGCAGGGCAGGGCGGGGGACAGATACGCAGTATTTT
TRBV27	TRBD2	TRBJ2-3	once	CASSFRAGVPWDTQYF	TGTGCCAGCAGTTTTCGAGCGGGGGTGCCCTGGGATACGCAGTATTTT
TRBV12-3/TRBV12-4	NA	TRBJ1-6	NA	CASKSGQLLHF	TGTGCCAGCAAATCTGGACAGCTCCTCCACTTT
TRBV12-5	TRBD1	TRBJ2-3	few	CASGGQVTDTQYF	TGTGCTAGTGGTGGACAGGTCACAGATACGCAGTATTTT
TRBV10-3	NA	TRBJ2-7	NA	CAISDRVYEQYF	TGTGCCATCAGTGACAGGGTCTACGAGCAGTACTTC
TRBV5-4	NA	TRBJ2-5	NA	CASSLMSTGQETQYF	TGTGCCAGCAGCTTAATGAGCACAGGCCAAGAGACCCAGTACTTC
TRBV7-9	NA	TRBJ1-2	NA	CASSPGHDRINYGYTF	TGTGCCAGCAGCCCGGGTCATGACAGGATAAACTATGGCTACACCTTC
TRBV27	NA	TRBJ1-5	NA	CASRETGNQPQHF	TGTGCCAGCAGGGAGACGGGGAATCAGCCCCAGCATTTT
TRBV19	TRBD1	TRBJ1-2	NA	CASTAGTGRLGYTF	TGTGCCAGTACCGCAGGGACAGGGAGACTTGGCTACACCTTC
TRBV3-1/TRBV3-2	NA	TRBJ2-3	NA	CASSNPRTNRLDTQYF	TGTGCCAGCAGCAATCCAAGAACGAACAGGCTGGATACGCAGTATTTT
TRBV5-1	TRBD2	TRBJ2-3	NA	CASSLPSTRAGGSTDTQYF	TGCGCCAGCAGCTTGCCGTCAACTAGGGCGGGGGGTAGCACAGATACGCAGTATTTT
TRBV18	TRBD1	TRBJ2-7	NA	CASSRDSEWQYF	TGTGCCAGCTCACGGGACAGCGAGTGGCAGTACTTC
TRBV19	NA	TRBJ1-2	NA	CASSMRSSFNGYTF	TGTGCCAGTAGTATGAGGTCGAGTTTTAATGGCTACACCTTC
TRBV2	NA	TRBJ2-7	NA	CASSELAYEQYF	TGTGCCAGCAGTGAACTAGCGTACGAGCAGTACTTC
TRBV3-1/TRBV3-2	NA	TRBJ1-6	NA	CASSQSTENSPLHF	TGTGCCAGCAGCCAAAGCACAGAAAATTCACCCCTCCACTTT
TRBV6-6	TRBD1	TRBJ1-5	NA	CASSSTGVQPQHF	TGTGCCAGCAGTTCAACAGGGGTTCAGCCCCAGCATTTT